The clone carrying this T cell receptor beta chain was seen once. Antigen specificity is unknown. The sample is drawn from a study of cytomegalovirus exposure and HLA in healthy donors. Primers included in the PCR were 60 Vbeta and 13 Jbeta primers. Method: immunoSEQ multiplex PCR; TCRdb's copy keeps in-frame clones and lacks some. This repertoire shows 65,000 or so clones, around 73% found once; its top ten account for 2.5% to 3.5%. Overall study results and limits: Investigators reported 150 to 200 TCR beta chains as tied to cytomegalovirus. When presence/absence was analysed, sequencing depth was taken to be roughly uniform across donors.

CDR1 is LNHDA and CDR2 is SQIVND in the germline V gene (reference sequence). Trimming pared 3 bases from V and 2 bases from J, leaving 14 bases between. The CDR3 extends over 15 amino acids. The chain employs TRBV19 and TRBJ2-7; no firm D call. This TCR came from a girl between 5 and 17 years old in good health and CMV-seropositive. The sequenced sample consisted of PBMCs. Written as DNA, the CDR3 is TGTGCCAGTAGTATCACTGTCCATGCTACCTACGAGCAGTACTTC. Translating gives CASSITVHATYEQYF.